This is a list of T cell receptor beta chains from one sample in a study of response to subunit inactivated influenza vaccine. TCRdb passed the RT-PCR reads through MiXCR, listing each CDR3 protein once. The sample records 610,000 or so distinct CDR3 sequences, less than 15% being singletons. This sample comprised PBMCs from blood, obtained approximately 13 days after vaccination. The receptor set was obtained from a middle-aged man who received an inactivated influenza vaccine. CDR3s include the opening cysteine and the closing phenylalanine or tryptophan. The D gene is left open where the match is weak. Size is stated for part of the rows, as once, few or many counts, or as a class when the clone is expanded.

TRBV12-3/TRBV12-4	-	few	TRBJ1-3	CASSPQFGAGNTIYF	TGTGCCAGCAGTCCTCAGTTCGGGGCTGGAAACACCATATATTTT
TRBV12-3/TRBV12-4	-	few	TRBJ1-5	CASSSSPGNNQPQHF	TGTGCCAGCAGTTCTAGCCCTGGTAACAATCAGCCCCAGCATTTT
TRBV3-1	-	-	TRBJ2-2	CASSHTVNVRTGELFF	TGTGCCAGCAGCCACACCGTAAATGTGCGCACCGGGGAGCTGTTTTTT
TRBV10-3	-	many	TRBJ2-3	CASAHSGDTQYF	TGTGCCAGCGCCCACAGTGGAGATACGCAGTATTTT
TRBV4-3	TRBD1	many	TRBJ2-7	CASSRSRGYYNEQYF	TGCGCCAGCAGCCGCAGCAGGGGGTATTACAACGAGCAGTACTTC
TRBV14	-	-	TRBJ2-7	CASSQEQRTYEQYF	TGTGCCAGCAGCCAAGAACAGAGAACCTACGAGCAGTACTTC
TRBV10-3	TRBD2	-	TRBJ2-1	CATRPRLAGGYNEQFF	TGTGCCACTCGCCCCCGACTAGCGGGGGGTTACAATGAGCAGTTCTTC
TRBV6-1	-	few	TRBJ2-3	CASRDTFSSTDTQYF	TGTGCCAGCAGGGACACCTTTAGCAGCACAGATACGCAGTATTTT
TRBV5-1	-	-	TRBJ2-5	CASSSPGGRQETQYF	TGCGCCAGCAGCTCTCCCGGGGGGCGCCAAGAGACCCAGTACTTC
TRBV18	-	few	TRBJ2-5	CASSPLDIGETQYF	TGTGCCAGCTCACCACTAGACATAGGCGAGACCCAGTACTTC
TRBV7-6	-	few	TRBJ2-5	CASSLAIGRETQYF	TGTGCCAGCAGCTTAGCGATAGGGAGAGAGACCCAGTACTTC
TRBV7-9	-	-	TRBJ1-6	CASSPTGGGPYNSPLHF	TGTGCCAGCAGCCCTACCGGGGGAGGGCCCTATAATTCACCCCTCCACTTT
TRBV6-1	-	-	TRBJ1-5	CASSARGPVSNQPQHF	TGTGCCAGCAGTGCCCGGGGACCGGTAAGCAATCAGCCCCAGCATTTT
TRBV25-1	-	few	TRBJ2-2	CASSLGGWGTGELFF	TGTGCCAGCAGTTTGGGGGGTTGGGGCACCGGGGAGCTGTTTTTT
TRBV20-1	-	-	TRBJ2-2	CSAIFWGELFF	TGCAGTGCTATATTCTGGGGGGAGCTGTTTTTT
TRBV4-3	TRBD2	-	TRBJ2-2	CASSQGELAGNTGELFF	TGCGCCAGCAGCCAAGGCGAACTAGCGGGAAACACCGGGGAGCTGTTTTTT
TRBV10-3	-	many	TRBJ2-1	CAISESGGGLYNEQFF	TGTGCCATCAGTGAGTCGGGCGGGGGCCTCTACAATGAGCAGTTCTTC
TRBV15	-	-	TRBJ2-1	CATSSFSGTRSYNEQFF	TGTGCCACCAGCAGTTTTTCCGGGACACGTTCCTACAATGAGCAGTTCTTC
TRBV4-1	-	-	TRBJ2-7	CASSQGKGVEQYF	TGCGCCAGCAGCCAAGGTAAAGGGGTCGAGCAGTACTTC
TRBV30	-	-	TRBJ2-4	CAWTSRGVESIQYF	TGTGCCTGGACCTCCCGTGGGGTAGAAAGCATTCAGTACTTC
TRBV18	-	-	TRBJ2-5	CASSPSGIQGETQYF	TGTGCCAGCTCACCTTCAGGGATCCAGGGTGAGACCCAGTACTTC
TRBV6-5	-	few	TRBJ1-1	CASSYTGRDTEAFF	TGTGCCAGCAGTTACACAGGTCGGGACACTGAAGCTTTCTTT
TRBV5-1	-	few	TRBJ1-1	CASSLYGTAEAFF	TGCGCCAGCAGCTTGTATGGGACGGCTGAAGCTTTCTTT
TRBV20-1	-	few	TRBJ2-5	CSARRGLREETQYF	TGCAGTGCTAGGCGTGGGCTACGAGAAGAGACCCAGTACTTC
TRBV5-1	-	many	TRBJ1-6	CASSLEGYNSPLHF	TGCGCCAGCAGCTTGGAAGGGTATAATTCACCCCTCCACTTT
TRBV20-1	-	few	TRBJ1-4	CSASGSNNEKLFF	TGCAGTGCTAGTGGCAGTAATAATGAAAAACTGTTTTTT
TRBV27	TRBD1	many	TRBJ2-3	CASSLDRGGDTQYF	TGTGCCAGCAGTCTTGACAGGGGTGGAGATACGCAGTATTTT
TRBV7-8	-	few	TRBJ2-2	CASRATRNTGELFF	TGTGCCAGCAGAGCCACAAGGAACACCGGGGAGCTGTTTTTT
TRBV10-3	TRBD1	many	TRBJ2-7	CAVGTGGYEQYF	TGTGCCGTAGGGACAGGGGGGTACGAGCAGTACTTC
TRBV14	-	few	TRBJ2-2	CASSLIPGRGNTGELFF	TGTGCCAGCAGCCTTATTCCGGGACGAGGGAACACCGGGGAGCTGTTTTTT
TRBV29-1	TRBD2	few	TRBJ2-3	CSANQGLAGVTDTQYF	TGCAGCGCTAATCAAGGACTAGCGGGGGTTACAGATACGCAGTATTTT
TRBV12-3/TRBV12-4	-	few	TRBJ2-3	CASSLSGSFADTQYF	TGTGCCAGCAGTTTATCCGGGAGTTTCGCAGATACGCAGTATTTT
TRBV29-1	TRBD2	-	TRBJ2-3	CSVEEWGGSPDTQYF	TGCAGCGTTGAAGAGTGGGGGGGGAGCCCAGATACGCAGTATTTT
TRBV5-1	-	-	TRBJ2-7	CASSKDSQGEQYF	TGCGCCAGCAGCAAGGACAGCCAAGGCGAGCAGTACTTC
TRBV7-3	TRBD1	few	TRBJ1-5	CASSLISWKLGQAGGNQPQHF	TGTGCCAGCAGCTTAATAAGTTGGAAACTTGGACAGGCGGGGGGCAATCAGCCCCAGCATTTT
TRBV7-3	TRBD2	-	TRBJ2-3	CASSLWASGTSTDTQYF	TGTGCCAGCAGCTTATGGGCTAGCGGCACTAGCACAGATACGCAGTATTTT
TRBV29-1	-	few	TRBJ2-1	CSVGWGLGYNEQFF	TGCAGTGTGGGTTGGGGATTAGGCTACAATGAGCAGTTCTTC
TRBV20-1	-	few	TRBJ1-5	CSARRRDQPQHF	TGCAGTGCTAGACGCAGGGATCAGCCCCAGCATTTT
TRBV7-2	-	few	TRBJ1-1	CASSSPNTEAFF	TGTGCCAGCAGCTCACCTAACACTGAAGCTTTCTTT
TRBV7-9	-	-	TRBJ2-5	CASSGLPTRGTQYF	TGTGCCAGTTCGGGTCTACCGACTCGAGGGACCCAGTACTTC
TRBV5-6	TRBD1	-	TRBJ2-7	CASSGTGNSYEQYF	TGTGCCAGCAGCGGGACAGGGAATTCCTACGAGCAGTACTTC
TRBV29-1	-	-	TRBJ2-5	CSVTENKETQYF	TGCAGCGTTACAGAGAATAAAGAGACCCAGTACTTC
TRBV10-3	-	few	TRBJ2-3	CAISDSPGLGEPDTQYF	TGTGCCATCAGTGATTCCCCGGGGTTGGGGGAGCCAGATACGCAGTATTTT
TRBV5-1	TRBD1	few	TRBJ2-3	CASSRQGGAVDTQYF	TGCGCCAGCAGCAGACAGGGGGGTGCGGTAGATACGCAGTATTTT
TRBV12-3/TRBV12-4	TRBD2	few	TRBJ2-4	CASSRRGGEAKNIQYF	TGTGCCAGCAGCCGACGGGGGGGCGAAGCCAAAAACATTCAGTACTTC
TRBV28	-	-	TRBJ2-7	CASSFEGPYEQYF	TGTGCCAGCAGTTTTGAGGGCCCCTACGAGCAGTACTTC
TRBV29-1	TRBD1	few	TRBJ2-2	CSVSNRGTNTGELFF	TGCAGCGTCTCAAACAGGGGCACGAACACCGGGGAGCTGTTTTTT
TRBV29-1	-	few	TRBJ2-1	CSVRRGAHEQFF	TGCAGCGTTCGCAGAGGAGCCCACGAGCAGTTCTTC
TRBV6-1	TRBD1	many	TRBJ1-4	CASTATGNTNEKLFF	TGTGCCAGCACCGCGACAGGGAACACTAATGAAAAACTGTTTTTT
TRBV20-1	TRBD2	-	TRBJ2-3	CSARRPSGRTSTDTQYF	TGCAGTGCTCGTCGTCCTAGCGGGAGGACTAGCACAGATACGCAGTATTTT
TRBV5-1	-	-	TRBJ2-7	CASAKGREYEQYF	TGCGCCAGCGCCAAGGGACGGGAATACGAGCAGTACTTC
TRBV13	TRBD1	-	TRBJ2-7	CASADRGYEQYF	TGTGCCAGCGCGGACAGGGGTTACGAGCAGTACTTC